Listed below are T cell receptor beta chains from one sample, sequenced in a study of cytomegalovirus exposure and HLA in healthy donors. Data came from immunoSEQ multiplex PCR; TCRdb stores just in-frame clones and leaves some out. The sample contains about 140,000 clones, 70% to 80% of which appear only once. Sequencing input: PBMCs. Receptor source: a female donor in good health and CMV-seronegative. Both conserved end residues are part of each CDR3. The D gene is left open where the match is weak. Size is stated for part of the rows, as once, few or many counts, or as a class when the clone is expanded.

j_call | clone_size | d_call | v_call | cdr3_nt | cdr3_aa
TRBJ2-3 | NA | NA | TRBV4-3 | TGCGCCAGCAGCCAAGATTGGACAGTTGAAGATACGCAGTATTTT | CASSQDWTVEDTQYF
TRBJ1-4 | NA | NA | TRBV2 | TGTGCCAGCCGGACAGAGTCTGAATTTGAAAAACTGTTTTTT | CASRTESEFEKLFF
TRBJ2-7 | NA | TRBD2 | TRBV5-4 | TGTGCCAGCAGCTCGGGACTAGCGGGAGGGTCCTACGAGCAGTACTTC | CASSSGLAGGSYEQYF
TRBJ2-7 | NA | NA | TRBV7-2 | TGTGCCAGCAGCTTGACGGACAGTAGTAGGGGCGAGCAGTACTTC | CASSLTDSSRGEQYF
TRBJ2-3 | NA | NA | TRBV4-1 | TGCGCCAGCAGCCAGATAGACAGCCCTAGCACAGATACGCAGTATTTT | CASSQIDSPSTDTQYF
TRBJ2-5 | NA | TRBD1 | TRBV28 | TGTGCCAGCAGCCACACCGACCAGACAGGGTTAGAAGAGACCCAGTACTTC | CASSHTDQTGLEETQYF
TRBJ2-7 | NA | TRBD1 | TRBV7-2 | TGTGCCAGCAGCAAACGGACAGGGGCCTACGAGCAGTACTTC | CASSKRTGAYEQYF
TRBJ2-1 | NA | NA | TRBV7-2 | TGTGCCAGCAGCTTAGCCTGGAGCTCCTACAATGAGCAGTTCTTC | CASSLAWSSYNEQFF
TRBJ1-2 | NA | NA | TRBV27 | TGTGCCAGCAGTTTTTTGGGGGGAGGCTACACCTTC | CASSFLGGGYTF
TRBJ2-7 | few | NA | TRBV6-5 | TGTGCCAGCAGTTACTCCCCAGACAACGAGCAGTACTTC | CASSYSPDNEQYF
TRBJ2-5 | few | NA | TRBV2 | TGTGCCAGCAGCACGGGACAACAAGAGACCCAGTACTTC | CASSTGQQETQYF
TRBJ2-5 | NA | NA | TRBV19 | TGTGCCAGTAGTTTCCTCCGGACAGCCCAATTAGAGACCCAGTACTTC | CASSFLRTAQLETQYF
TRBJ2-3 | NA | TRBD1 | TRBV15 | TGTGCCAGCCTCCGGGACAGGGGCACAGATACGCAGTATTTT | CASLRDRGTDTQYF
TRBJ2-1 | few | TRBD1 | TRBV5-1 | TGCGCCAGCAGCATGTCCCAGGGGGCCATCAATGAGCAGTTCTTC | CASSMSQGAINEQFF
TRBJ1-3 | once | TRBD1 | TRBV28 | TGTGCCAGCAGTTTAGGCAGGGGGATTGGAAACACCATATATTTT | CASSLGRGIGNTIYF
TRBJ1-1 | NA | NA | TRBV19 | TGTGCCAGTAGTATAGACCCCCGGTTCCTCGCAGGGGACACTGAAGCTTTCTTT | CASSIDPRFLAGDTEAFF
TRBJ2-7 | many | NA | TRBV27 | TGTGCCAGCAGTGCGATGGGTACAGCCTACGAGCAGTACTTC | CASSAMGTAYEQYF
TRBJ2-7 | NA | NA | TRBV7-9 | TGTGCCGTCGGGGGAGATAAGTACGAGCAGTACTTC | CAVGGDKYEQYF
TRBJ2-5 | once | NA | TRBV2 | TGTGCCAGCATACTGGGAGGAGAGACCCAGTACTTC | CASILGGETQYF
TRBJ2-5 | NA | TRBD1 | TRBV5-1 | TGCGCCAGCAGCTCCCGACAGGGGGCCCAAGAGACCCAGTACTTC | CASSSRQGAQETQYF
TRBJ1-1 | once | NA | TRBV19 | TGTGCCAGTAGTACCACAGAAAACACTGAAGCTTTCTTT | CASSTTENTEAFF
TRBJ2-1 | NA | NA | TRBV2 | TGTGCCAGCAGTGGGGGGGGCCCCTACAATGAGCAGTTCTTC | CASSGGGPYNEQFF
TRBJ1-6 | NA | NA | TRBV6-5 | TGTGCCAGCAGTTATCGGGGGAATTCACCCCTCCACTTT | CASSYRGNSPLHF
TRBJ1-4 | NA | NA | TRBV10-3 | TGTGCCATCAGTGAGTCTGGGGGGACTAATGAAAAACTGTTTTTT | CAISESGGTNEKLFF
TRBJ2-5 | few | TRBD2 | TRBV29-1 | TGCAGCGTTGAAGAAAGACTAGCGGGAGGAGGGACCCAGTACTTC | CSVEERLAGGGTQYF
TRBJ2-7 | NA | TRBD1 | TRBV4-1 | TGCGCCAGCAGCAGCACCGTGGGACAGGGAGGCCACGAGCAGTACTTC | CASSSTVGQGGHEQYF
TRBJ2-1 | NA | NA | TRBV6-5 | TGTGCCAGCGCGGCAGGGTCGAGGTCCTACAATGAGCAGTTCTTC | CASAAGSRSYNEQFF
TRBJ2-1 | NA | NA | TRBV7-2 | TGTGCCAGCAGCTTAGTGGGGGGTCCGAGCTCCTACAATGAGCAGTTCTTC | CASSLVGGPSSYNEQFF
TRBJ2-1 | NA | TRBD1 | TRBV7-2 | TGTGCCAGCAGTTACTCAGGGGGCAATGAGCAGTTCTTC | CASSYSGGNEQFF
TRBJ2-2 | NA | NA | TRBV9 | TGTGCCAGCAGCGTTCCGGGAATAAACACCGGGGAGCTGTTTTTT | CASSVPGINTGELFF
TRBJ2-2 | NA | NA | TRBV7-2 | TGTGCCAGCAGCTCGCCGGGATCACGGGCCGGGGAGCTGTTTTTT | CASSSPGSRAGELFF
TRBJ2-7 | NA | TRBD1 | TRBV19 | TGTGCCAGTGGATCCGGGACAGGGCCCTACGAGCAGTACTTC | CASGSGTGPYEQYF
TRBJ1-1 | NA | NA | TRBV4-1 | TGCGCCAGCAGCCACAGGGATGAAGCTTTCTTT | CASSHRDEAFF
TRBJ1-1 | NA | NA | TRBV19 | TGTGCCAGTACCACAGGGCACGGCGAAGCTTTCTTT | CASTTGHGEAFF
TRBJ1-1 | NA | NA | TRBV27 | TGTGCCAGCAGGCCTCCCAGGAGGGCTAATACTGGTGAAGCTTTCTTT | CASRPPRRANTGEAFF
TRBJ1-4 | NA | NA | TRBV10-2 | TGCGCCAGCAGTGAGTCAGGGGTATACAATGAAAAACTGTTTTTT | CASSESGVYNEKLFF
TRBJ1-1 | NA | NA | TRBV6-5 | TGTGCCAGCAGTTACTCGGGAGGCCACATAGAAGCTTTCTTT | CASSYSGGHIEAFF
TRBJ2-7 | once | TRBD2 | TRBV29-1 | TGCAGCGTTGCGATAGCGGGAGGAGGCTACGAGCAGTACTTC | CSVAIAGGGYEQYF
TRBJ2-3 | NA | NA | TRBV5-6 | TGTGCCAGCAGCTTGGGACAGACCAGCACAGATACGCAGTATTTT | CASSLGQTSTDTQYF
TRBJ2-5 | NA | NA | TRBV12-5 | TGTGCTAGTTCCTGGACGAGAGGGGGAAGGACCCAGTACTTC | CASSWTRGGRTQYF
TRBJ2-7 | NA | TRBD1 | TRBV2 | TGTGCCAGCGGTCGGACAGGGGTCATCTCCTACGAGCAGTACTTC | CASGRTGVISYEQYF
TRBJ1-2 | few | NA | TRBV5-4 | TGTGCCAGCAGCTTTCGGGGGGCTGAAGGAGGCTACACCTTC | CASSFRGAEGGYTF
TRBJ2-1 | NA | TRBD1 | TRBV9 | TGTGCCAGCAGCGTCCCGCCGGGGACAGGGGCCTACAATGAGCAGTTCTTC | CASSVPPGTGAYNEQFF
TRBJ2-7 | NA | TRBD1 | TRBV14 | TGTGCCAGCAGCCGAGGGACAGGGGGCGACGAGCAGTACTTC | CASSRGTGGDEQYF
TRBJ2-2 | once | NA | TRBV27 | TGTGCCAGCAGTTCACTAGCTTCAATAACCGGGGAGCTGTTTTTT | CASSSLASITGELFF
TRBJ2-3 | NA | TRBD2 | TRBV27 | TGTGCCAGCAGTTTAAGGTCGAGCGGGAGTTGGTCAGATACGCAGTATTTT | CASSLRSSGSWSDTQYF
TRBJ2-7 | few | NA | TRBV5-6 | TGTGCCAGCACCTTGGGGGGGGGCCAGCCCCACGAGCAGTACTTC | CASTLGGGQPHEQYF
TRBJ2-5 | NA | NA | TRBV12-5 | TGTGCTAGTGTAAAAGGGGCTAACCAAGAGACCCAGTACTTC | CASVKGANQETQYF
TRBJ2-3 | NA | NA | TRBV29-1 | TGCAGCGTGACTAGTCGGACGCAGTATTTT | CSVTSRTQYF
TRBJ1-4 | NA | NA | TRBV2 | TGTGCCAGCGTAGTGGGGGGTTATGGGGAAAAACTGTTTTTT | CASVVGGYGEKLFF